The clone carrying this T cell receptor (beta chain) came up once. Its antigen remains unidentified. The entry originates in a study of CD8 T cells in ankylosing spondylitis. Whole-study findings and limits: A TCR beta motif of about eight highly homologous variants appeared characteristic of ankylosing spondylitis blood. Existing reports had already noted some motif variants in reactive arthritis synovial fluid and blood.

Making use of molecular barcodes, quantitative 5'-RACE generated TCR beta libraries. TCRdb re-called the 5' RACE reads through MiXCR, storing one row per CDR3 protein. The table lists roughly 700,000 distinct CDR3 sequences, around 20% of them singletons, with about a fifth in the top ten. J lost 11 bases, V lost 7 bases, and 7 bases had no gene match. CDR3 length equals 12 residues. V is TRBV12-3 or TRBV12-4 and J is TRBJ1-3, with 8 bases fitting TRBD1. This receptor was identified in a male donor with ankylosing spondylitis. The source material was blood, either unsorted or a sorted T cell fraction (not recorded which). CDR3 protein: CASTRTGLAIYF. CDR3 nucleotides: TGTGCCAGCACCCGGACAGGGTTAGCCATATATTTT.